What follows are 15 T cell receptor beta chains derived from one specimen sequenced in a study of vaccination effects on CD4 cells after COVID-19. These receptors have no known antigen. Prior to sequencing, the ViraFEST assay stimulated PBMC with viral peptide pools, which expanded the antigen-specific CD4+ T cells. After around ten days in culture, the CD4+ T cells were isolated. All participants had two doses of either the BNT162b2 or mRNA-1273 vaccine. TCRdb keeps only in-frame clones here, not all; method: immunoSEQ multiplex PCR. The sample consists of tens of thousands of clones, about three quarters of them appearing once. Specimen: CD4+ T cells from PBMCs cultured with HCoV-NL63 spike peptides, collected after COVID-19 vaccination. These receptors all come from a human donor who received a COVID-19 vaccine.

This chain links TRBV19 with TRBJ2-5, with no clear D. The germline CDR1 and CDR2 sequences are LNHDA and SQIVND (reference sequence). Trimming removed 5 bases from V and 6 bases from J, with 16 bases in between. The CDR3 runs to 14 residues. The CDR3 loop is CASSPPQSLKTQYF. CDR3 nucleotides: TGTGCCAGTAGTCCCCCACAAAGTTTGAAGACCCAGTACTTC.

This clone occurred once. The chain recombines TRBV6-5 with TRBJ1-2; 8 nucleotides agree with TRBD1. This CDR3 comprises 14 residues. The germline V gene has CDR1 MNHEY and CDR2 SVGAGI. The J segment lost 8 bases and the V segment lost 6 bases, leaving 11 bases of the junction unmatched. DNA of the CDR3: TGTGCCAGCAGGGGACAGGCGAACGCTGGGGGCTACACCTTC. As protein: CASRGQANAGGYTF.

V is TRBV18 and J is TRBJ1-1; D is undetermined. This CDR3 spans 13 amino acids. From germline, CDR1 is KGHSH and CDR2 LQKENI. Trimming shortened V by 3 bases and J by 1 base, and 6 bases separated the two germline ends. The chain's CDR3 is CASSPPGNTEAFF. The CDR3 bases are TGTGCCAGCTCACCCCCGGGGAACACTGAAGCTTTCTTT.

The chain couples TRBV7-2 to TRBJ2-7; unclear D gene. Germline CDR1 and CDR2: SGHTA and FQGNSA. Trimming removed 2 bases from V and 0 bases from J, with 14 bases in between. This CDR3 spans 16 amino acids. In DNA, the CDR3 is TGTGCCAGCAGCTTACAGTCTGGGGTCGGCTCCTACGAGCAGTACTTC. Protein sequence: CASSLQSGVGSYEQYF.

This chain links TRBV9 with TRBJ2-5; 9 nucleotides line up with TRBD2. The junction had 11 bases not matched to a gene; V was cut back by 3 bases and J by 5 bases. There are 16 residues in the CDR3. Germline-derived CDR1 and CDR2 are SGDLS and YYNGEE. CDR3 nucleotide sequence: TGTGCCAGCAGCGGCCATAGCGGGGGCACTACGGAGACCCAGTACTTC. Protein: CASSGHSGGTTETQYF.

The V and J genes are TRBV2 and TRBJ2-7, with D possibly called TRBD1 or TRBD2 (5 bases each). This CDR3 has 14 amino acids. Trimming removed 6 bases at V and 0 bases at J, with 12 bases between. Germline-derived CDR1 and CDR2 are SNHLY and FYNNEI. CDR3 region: CASRGTFDSYEQYF. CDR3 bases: TGTGCCAGCAGGGGGACGTTCGACTCCTACGAGCAGTACTTC.

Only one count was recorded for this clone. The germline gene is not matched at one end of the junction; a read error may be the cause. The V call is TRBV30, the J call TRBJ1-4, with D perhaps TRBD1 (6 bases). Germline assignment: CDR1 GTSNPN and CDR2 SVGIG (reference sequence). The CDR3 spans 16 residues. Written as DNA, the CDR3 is TGTGCCTGCAGTGAACAGGGATTTGAGTCAGGTGAAAAACTGTTTTTT. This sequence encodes CACSEQGFESGEKLFF.

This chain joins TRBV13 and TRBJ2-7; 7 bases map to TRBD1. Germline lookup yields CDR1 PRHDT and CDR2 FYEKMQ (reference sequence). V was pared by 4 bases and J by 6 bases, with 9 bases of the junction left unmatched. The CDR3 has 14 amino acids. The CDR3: CASSSDRVLSEQYF. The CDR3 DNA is TGTGCCAGCAGCTCCGACAGGGTGTTGAGCGAGCAGTACTTC.

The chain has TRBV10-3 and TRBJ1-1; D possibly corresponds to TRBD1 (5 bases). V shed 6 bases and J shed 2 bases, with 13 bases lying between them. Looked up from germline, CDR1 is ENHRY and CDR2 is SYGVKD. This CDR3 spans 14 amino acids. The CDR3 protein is CAISRSQGNTEAFF. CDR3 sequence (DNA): TGTGCCATCAGCCGGTCCCAGGGAAACACTGAAGCTTTCTTT.

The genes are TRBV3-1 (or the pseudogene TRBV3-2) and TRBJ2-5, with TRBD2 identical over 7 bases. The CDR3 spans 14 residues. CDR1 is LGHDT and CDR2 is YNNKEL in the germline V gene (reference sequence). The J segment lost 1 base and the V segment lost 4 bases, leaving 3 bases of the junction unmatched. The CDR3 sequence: CASSLRTSQETQYF. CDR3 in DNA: TGTGCCAGCAGCCTGCGGACTAGCCAAGAGACCCAGTACTTC.

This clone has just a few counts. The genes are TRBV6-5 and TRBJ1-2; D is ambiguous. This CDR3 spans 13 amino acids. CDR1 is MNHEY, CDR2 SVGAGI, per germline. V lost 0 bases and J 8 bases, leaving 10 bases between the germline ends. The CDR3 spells CASSYSGFSGYTF. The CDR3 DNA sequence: TGTGCCAGCAGTTACTCCGGTTTTTCAGGCTACACCTTC.

CDR3 sequence reads: CASSLGLDRRSYEQYF. The CDR3 region has the DNA TGTGCCAGCAGCTTGGGGTTGGACAGAAGATCCTACGAGCAGTACTTC. This sequence joins TRBV5-8 and TRBJ2-7; D is perhaps TRBD1 (6 bases). This CDR3 has 16 amino acids. Trimming removed 0 bases from V and 1 base from J, with 14 bases in between. CDR1 SGHTS and CDR2 YDEGEE come from the germline V gene. The variable domain in full, completed from reference TRBV5-8 and TRBJ2-7, reads EAGVTQSPTHLIKTRGQQATLRCSPISGHTSVYWYQQALGLGLQFLLWYDEGEERNRGNFPPRFSGRQFPNYSSELNVNALELEDSALYLCASSLGLDRRSYEQYFGPGTRLTVT.

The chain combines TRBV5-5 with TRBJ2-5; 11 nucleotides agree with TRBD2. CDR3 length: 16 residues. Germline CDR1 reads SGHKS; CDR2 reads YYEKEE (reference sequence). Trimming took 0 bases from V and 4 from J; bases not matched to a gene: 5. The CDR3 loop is CASSLGLAGTGETQYF. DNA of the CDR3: TGTGCCAGCAGCTTGGGACTAGCGGGGACTGGAGAGACCCAGTACTTC.

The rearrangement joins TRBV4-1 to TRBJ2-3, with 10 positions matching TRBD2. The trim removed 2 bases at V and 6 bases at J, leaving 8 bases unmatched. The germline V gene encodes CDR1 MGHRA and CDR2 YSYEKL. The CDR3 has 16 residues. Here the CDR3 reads CASSQNALAGVDTQYF. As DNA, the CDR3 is TGCGCCAGCAGCCAAAACGCGCTAGCGGGGGTGGATACGCAGTATTTT.

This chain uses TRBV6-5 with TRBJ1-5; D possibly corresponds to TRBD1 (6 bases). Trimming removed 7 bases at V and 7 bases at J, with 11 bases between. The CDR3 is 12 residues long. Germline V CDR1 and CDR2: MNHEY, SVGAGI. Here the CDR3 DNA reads TGTGCCAGCAAGAGGGACAACCAGCCCCAGCATTTT. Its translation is CASKRDNQPQHF.